The 29 T cell receptor beta chains given below trace back to one sample, sequenced in a study of T cells in Graves' hyperthyroidism and ophthalmopathy. TCR beta CDR3 regions were amplified from RNA. HTBI primers were the set used in a first-round RT-PCR of the TCR CDR3. A single record per CDR3 protein comes from TCRdb applying MiXCR to the multiplex PCR reads. The sample has under 450,000 distinct CDR3 sequences, 15% to 18% seen once; the top ten hold around 14%. The sample was blood. The receptors shown here come from a woman under 30 with Graves' hyperthyroidism.

The chain joins TRBV28 to TRBJ1-1; 11 nucleotides align to TRBD1. Per germline, CDR1 MDHEN and CDR2 SYDVKM. The CDR3 is 16 amino acids. The ends lost 5 bases at V and 3 bases at J; junction bases unmatched: 8. The CDR3 is CASSPPDRGRHTEAFF. The DNA of the CDR3 is TGTGCCAGCAGTCCTCCGGACAGGGGGCGGCACACTGAAGCTTTCTTT.

This clonotype occurred many times. The rearrangement joins TRBV7-8 to TRBJ1-1; D unresolved. Trimming cost V 3 bases and J 0 bases, with 20 bases left between them. Germline V gene data show CDR1 as SGHVS and CDR2 as FQNEAQ. The CDR3 loop spans 18 amino acids. The CDR3 DNA sequence: TGTGCCAGCAGCTTTAAACGAACGGGGTACAGTATGAACACTGAAGCTTTCTTT. Its translation is CASSFKRTGYSMNTEAFF.

This clonotype was counted ten times or more. The chain recombines TRBV5-1 with TRBJ2-1, with TRBD2 identical over 10 bases. CDR1 SGHRS and CDR2 YFSETQ come from the germline V gene. The CDR3 loop spans 18 amino acids. V lost 4 bases and J lost 9; bases outside the gene matches: 19. In DNA, the CDR3 is TGCGCCAGCAGCCATCTTGTTGTTCCTAGCGGGAGCGAGAGTGAGCAGTTCTTC. As protein: CASSHLVVPSGSESEQFF.

This clonotype was seen at least ten times. The rearrangement uses TRBV11-1 and TRBJ1-1; 8 positions match TRBD1. CDR1 and CDR2 from the germline V gene are SGHAT and FQDESV (reference sequence). Trimming took 4 bases from V and 1 from J; bases not matched to a gene: 5. The length of the CDR3 is 15 residues. In DNA, the CDR3 is TGTGCCAGCAGCTATTGGGACAGGACGAACACTGAAGCTTTCTTT. This translates into CASSYWDRTNTEAFF.

Only a few counts were recorded for this clonotype. The gene calls are TRBV5-1 and TRBJ1-4; no firm D call. CDR3 size: 17 residues. The germline V gene encodes CDR1 SGHRS and CDR2 YFSETQ. V lost 0 bases and J 4 bases, leaving 16 bases between the germline ends. The CDR3, as DNA: TGCGCCAGCAGCTTGGGGGGTTCCAGGTCGTATAATGAAAAACTGTTTTTT. Translating it yields CASSLGGSRSYNEKLFF.

This clonotype was seen only a few times. The chain recombines TRBV6-1 with TRBJ2-3, with TRBD1 matching over 10 bases. CDR1 is MNHNS, CDR2 SASEGT, per germline. The CDR3 spans 17 residues. V gave up 4 bases and J gave up 5 bases; unmatched junction bases: 12. CDR3 loop: CASSGTGQGILQDTQYF. Written as DNA, the CDR3 is TGTGCCAGCAGTGGGACGGGACAGGGGATTCTCCAAGATACGCAGTATTTT.

The rearrangement uses TRBV19 and TRBJ1-2, with no clear D. In germline, CDR1 is LNHDA, CDR2 SQIVND (reference sequence). The CDR3 is 14 amino acids. V lost 5 bases, J lost 1 base, and 11 bases lay in between. This chain's CDR3 is CASSLLFVNYGYTF. CDR3 coding DNA: TGTGCCAGTAGTTTACTTTTCGTTAACTATGGCTACACCTTC.

This clonotype was counted between two and nine times. V gene TRBV15 combines with J gene TRBJ2-7; TRBD2 agrees at 10 bases. The V segment lost 6 bases and the J segment 3 bases; nucleotides outside the gene matches: 8. CDR1 LNHNV and CDR2 YYDKDF come from the germline V gene (reference sequence). This CDR3 has 15 amino acids. The CDR3 sequence is CATSRKGLAIYEQYF. CDR3 bases: TGTGCCACCAGTCGAAAGGGACTAGCGATCTACGAGCAGTACTTC.

This clonotype was observed a handful of times. The CDR3 loop reads CASSSGTLMGNSPLHF. CDR3 DNA sequence: TGTGCCAGCAGCAGTGGGACCCTAATGGGTAATTCACCCCTCCACTTT. The V call is TRBV28, the J call TRBJ1-6, with D possibly matching TRBD1 (5 bases). Germline lookup yields CDR1 MDHEN and CDR2 SYDVKM. V lost 6 bases to trimming and J lost 6 bases, with 18 bases between them. The CDR3 is made up of 16 amino acids.

This clonotype has a count of ten or more. V is TRBV10-2 and J is TRBJ1-5; 8 positions agree with TRBD1. The CDR3 is 16 residues long. Germline CDR1 reads WSHSY; CDR2 reads SAAADI. V trimming: 3 bases; J trimming: 2 bases; junction bases outside the gene matches: 6. The CDR3 DNA reads TGCGCCAGCAGTGACTCGGCAGGGGGCCGCAATCAGCCCCAGCATTTT. It specifies CASSDSAGGRNQPQHF.

In this sample, this clonotype turned up many times. The chain employs TRBV7-2 and TRBJ2-1, with 11 positions matching TRBD2. J was trimmed by 5 bases and V by 5 bases; bases with no gene match: 8. Germline V gene sequence: CDR1 SGHTA, CDR2 FQGNSA. The CDR3 is 16 residues long. For the CDR3, the DNA is TGTGCCAGCAGCCCCTCGACTAGCGGGATTAACAATGAGCAGTTCTTC. Translating it yields CASSPSTSGINNEQFF. The variable domain in full, completed from reference TRBV7-2 and TRBJ2-1, reads GAGVSQSPSNKVTEKGKDVELRCDPISGHTALYWYRQSLGQGLEFLIYFQGNSAPDKSGLPSDRFSAERTGGSVSTLTIQRTQQEDSAVYLCASSPSTSGINNEQFFGPGTRLTVL.

This clonotype was recorded a few times. The chain combines TRBV6-5 with TRBJ2-5, with 10 bases lining up with TRBD1. This CDR3 has 15 residues. Germline lookup yields CDR1 MNHEY and CDR2 SVGAGI. V shed 4 bases, J shed 5 bases, and the junction held 7 bases outside the gene matches. CDR3 coding DNA: TGTGCCAGCAGTTCCCTGGGACAGGGGATCGAGACCCAGTACTTC. This translates into CASSSLGQGIETQYF.

In its sample, this clonotype was seen many times. The gene calls are TRBV4-3 and TRBJ1-1; D unclear. Per the germline V gene, CDR1 is LGHNA and CDR2 is YSLEER. V was shortened by 0 bases and J by 0 bases, with 11 bases between the two germline ends. The CDR3 consists of 16 residues. CDR3 region: CASSQDRSRMNTEAFF. The CDR3 coding sequence is TGCGCCAGCAGCCAAGATCGGAGTAGGATGAACACTGAAGCTTTCTTT.

Turning to this clonotype: At one end the junction does not follow the germline gene, possibly because of a read error. The CDR3 sequence is CASGLGAGTGELFF. CDR3 DNA sequence: TGTGCCAGCGGCTTAGGAGCGGGCACCGGGGAGCTGTTTTTT. The rearrangement uses TRBV7-9 and TRBJ2-2, with a tentative D call TRBD2 (6 bases). CDR3 length equals 14 residues. The V gene's germline CDR1 is SEHNR and CDR2 FQNEAQ (reference sequence).

This clonotype was seen repeatedly, ten times or more. This chain uses TRBV27 with TRBJ2-7; either TRBD1 or TRBD2 may supply D (5 bases each). There are 15 residues in the CDR3. The germline V gene encodes CDR1 MNHEY and CDR2 SMNVEV (reference sequence). V was clipped by 3 bases and J by 2 bases, with 14 bases between them. The CDR3 DNA reads as TGTGCCAGCAGTTTCGCCGGGGCAGGGACCTACGAGCAGTACTTC. Residues: CASSFAGAGTYEQYF.

Many counts were recorded for this clonotype. V usage is TRBV5-1 and J usage is TRBJ2-3; no firm D call. The CDR3 is 14 residues long. CDR1 SGHRS and CDR2 YFSETQ come from the germline V gene. V was cut by 4 bases and J by 0 bases, with 9 bases left in between. CDR3 nucleotides: TGCGCCAGCAGCATCGCTTCTAGCACAGATACGCAGTATTTT. Translation gives CASSIASSTDTQYF.

This clonotype has ten or more counts. The rearrangement uses TRBV11-2 and TRBJ2-7, with TRBD2 matching 7 bases. Germline V gene sequence: CDR1 SGHAT, CDR2 FQNNGV. The V gene end was trimmed by 6 bases and the J gene end by 2 bases; junction bases not matched to a gene: 4. This CDR3 comprises 13 residues. CDR3 residues: CASSGLVTYEQYF. CDR3 nucleotide sequence: TGTGCCAGCAGTGGACTAGTTACCTACGAGCAGTACTTC.

This clonotype came up many times. The chain recombines TRBV6-5 with TRBJ1-1; D remains unclear. Germline CDR1 is MNHEY and CDR2 is SVGAGI. The ends were cut back, 2 bases at V and 7 bases at J, with 8 bases in the middle. The CDR3 contains 12 residues. The CDR3 loop is CASSYNKIEAFF. As DNA, the CDR3 is TGTGCCAGCAGTTACAACAAAATTGAAGCTTTCTTT.

This clonotype was recorded at least ten times. V usage is TRBV20-1 and J usage is TRBJ2-7; perhaps TRBD1 as D (5 bases). Germline CDR1 DFQATT, CDR2 SNEGSKA (reference sequence). There are 11 residues in the CDR3. Trimming pared 4 bases from V and 3 bases from J, leaving 7 bases between. The CDR3 region is CSATDNYEQYF. CDR3 DNA: TGCAGTGCTACGGACAACTACGAGCAGTACTTC.

This chain uses TRBV20-1 with TRBJ1-1; the match to TRBD1 covers 7 bases. CDR1 is DFQATT, CDR2 SNEGSKA, per germline (reference sequence). Losses at the gene ends were 3 bases for V and 10 bases for J; bases not matched to a gene: 17. The CDR3 is 15 residues long. This chain's CDR3 is CSASDPQGTGHGAFF. DNA for the CDR3: TGCAGTGCTAGCGATCCACAGGGGACTGGTCATGGAGCTTTCTTT.

This clonotype was recorded a few times. This chain connects TRBV5-4 to TRBJ2-5; 10 bases fit TRBD2. The V and J ends lost 1 base and 3 bases, in that order; junction bases with no gene match: 3. The germline V gene has CDR1 SGHNT and CDR2 YYREEE (reference sequence). There are 15 residues in the CDR3. The CDR3 is CASSLITSGEETQYF. In DNA, the CDR3 is TGTGCCAGCAGCTTGATAACTAGCGGGGAAGAGACCCAGTACTTC.

The rearrangement links TRBV5-5 to TRBJ1-3; D is perhaps TRBD1 (5 bases). Trimming took off 0 bases at V and 0 bases at J, with 13 bases between the two ends. Germline loops: CDR1 SGHKS, CDR2 YYEKEE (reference sequence). The CDR3 extends over 17 amino acids. The CDR3, as DNA: TGTGCCAGCAGCTTGGAAGGGGCATGGGGCTCTGGAAACACCATATATTTT. Its protein product is CASSLEGAWGSGNTIYF.

The J gene is TRBJ1-5, the V gene TRBV19, with unresolved D. V was trimmed by 0 bases and J by 0 bases, leaving 15 bases between them. Germline lookup yields CDR1 LNHDA and CDR2 SQIVND (reference sequence). The CDR3 has 18 residues. CDR3 coding DNA: TGTGCCAGTAGTATAGAGCGACGGCTGTTCTATAGCAATCAGCCCCAGCATTTT. Its protein is CASSIERRLFYSNQPQHF.

The V gene is TRBV4-1, the J gene TRBJ2-1; TRBD2 might be the D (5 bases). CDR3 length: 14 residues. Trimming removed 4 bases at V and 8 bases at J, with 15 bases between. Germline lookup yields CDR1 MGHRA and CDR2 YSYEKL. The CDR3 DNA follows: TGCGCCAGCAGCCTCAGACTAATCGAGGATGAGCAGTTCTTC. Translated, it gives CASSLRLIEDEQFF.

This clonotype occurred many times. V and J are TRBV5-5 and TRBJ2-1; no definite D call. In germline, CDR1 is SGHKS, CDR2 YYEKEE (reference sequence). Trimming removed 1 base from V and 3 bases from J, with 8 bases in between. The CDR3 runs to 14 residues. CDR3 nucleotide sequence: TGTGCCAGCAGCTTGATAGATAGCTACAATGAGCAGTTCTTC. This encodes CASSLIDSYNEQFF.

This chain joins TRBV6-4 and TRBJ1-1; D gene uncertain. The CDR3 contains 13 residues. Germline V gives CDR1 MRHNA, CDR2 SNTAGT. Deletions cut 3 bases from V and 0 bases from J, with 5 bases between. For the CDR3, the DNA is TGTGCCAGCAGTGAAGAAATGAACACTGAAGCTTTCTTT. Translating gives CASSEEMNTEAFF.

This clonotype was seen a handful of times. The chain has TRBV28 and TRBJ2-4, with D perhaps matching TRBD1 (7 bases). The CDR3 has 14 amino acids. V lost 5 bases, J lost 7 bases, and 15 bases lay in between. Germline V CDR1 and CDR2: MDHEN, SYDVKM. In DNA, the CDR3 is TGTGCCAGCAGTCTTCCCGCAGGGGGGAACATTCAGTACTTC. The encoded protein is CASSLPAGGNIQYF.

The gene calls are TRBV6-5 and TRBJ1-5, with D uncertain. The CDR3 runs 17 residues. CDR1 MNHEY and CDR2 SVGAGI come from the germline V gene. Trimming shortened V by 4 bases and J by 5 bases, and 21 bases separated the two germline ends. The CDR3: CASSSLWPSLADQPQHF. CDR3 sequence (DNA): TGTGCCAGCAGTTCTTTGTGGCCGTCGCTAGCGGATCAGCCCCAGCATTTT.

The sample holds a few counts of this clonotype. V and J are TRBV5-1 and TRBJ1-2; 9 nucleotides line up with TRBD1. Per the germline V gene, CDR1 is SGHRS and CDR2 is YFSETQ. The J segment lost 7 bases and the V segment lost 4 bases, leaving 8 bases of the junction unmatched. The CDR3 sequence is 14 residues long. The CDR3 sequence is CASSLGQGHIGYTF. The CDR3 bases are TGCGCCAGCAGCCTGGGACAGGGACACATTGGCTACACCTTC.